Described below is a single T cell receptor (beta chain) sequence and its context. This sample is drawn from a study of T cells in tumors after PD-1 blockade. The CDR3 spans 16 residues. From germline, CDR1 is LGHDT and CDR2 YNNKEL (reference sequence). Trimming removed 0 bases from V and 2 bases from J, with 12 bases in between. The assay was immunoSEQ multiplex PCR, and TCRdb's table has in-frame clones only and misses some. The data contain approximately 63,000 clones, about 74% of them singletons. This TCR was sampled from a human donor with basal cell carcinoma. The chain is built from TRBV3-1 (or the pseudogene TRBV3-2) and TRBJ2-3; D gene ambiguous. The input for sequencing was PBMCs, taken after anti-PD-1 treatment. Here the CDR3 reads CASSQDQRQFTDTQYF. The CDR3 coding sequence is TGTGCCAGCAGCCAAGACCAGCGCCAATTCACAGATACGCAGTATTTT.